The present T cell receptor (beta chain) was sequenced within a study of identical twins. Germline CDR1 and CDR2: KGHSY and FQNENV. Trimming took 0 bases from V and 4 from J; bases not matched to a gene: 4. The CDR3 loop spans 15 amino acids. There are many counts of this clonotype. The antigen is undetermined. Broader study findings: Invariant cells of the MAIT and iNKT types might have partly distorted the zero-insertion analyses. Conclusions rested on cross-sectional statistics rather than following the same donors.

MiXCR, run by TCRdb on the 5' RACE reads, gives a single entry per CDR3 protein. The sample records 550,000 to 700,000 distinct CDR3 sequences, 9% to 10% being singletons. This sample was shared with a second study, whose subject was yellow fever vaccine responses in identical twins. As that study records: Reportedly, the response of twins' T cells to the vaccine seemed partly convergent, partly personalized.

This clonotype originated in a young woman in good health. The sequencing input was PBMCs. The chain recombines TRBV16 with TRBJ2-7, with TRBD1 matching 9 bases. As DNA, the CDR3 is TGTGCCAGCAGCCAATCCGGGACAGGGTTATACGAGCAGTACTTC. This encodes CASSQSGTGLYEQYF.